Listed here are 25 T cell receptor beta chains from one sample, sequenced in a study of OX40 agonist ivuxolimab in advanced cancers. The assay was immunoSEQ multiplex PCR, and TCRdb's table has in-frame clones only and misses some. The table includes tens of thousands of clones, roughly 84% detected once. The sequenced sample was CD4+ or CD8+ T cells sorted from blood, obtained in a trial of the OX40 agonist ivuxolimab. The receptor set was obtained from an adult with an advanced solid tumor such as melanoma, head and neck, liver or kidney cancer.

By proportion, this clone is medium-sized. CDR3 DNA sequence: TGTGCCAGCAGCCCTGGACAGTCATCCTACGAGCAGTACTTC. Amino acids: CASSPGQSSYEQYF. The J gene is TRBJ2-7, the V gene TRBV7-2, with D perhaps matching TRBD1 (6 bases). With 5 bases removed from V and 1 base from J, the gap between germline ends came to 12 bases. The CDR3 consists of 14 residues. Germline V CDR1 and CDR2: SGHTA, FQGNSA.

This clone was seen only a few times. The V and J genes are TRBV19 and TRBJ2-2, with D hard to call. The CDR3 runs 14 residues. Trimming pared 5 bases from V and 2 bases from J, leaving 9 bases between. Germline CDR1 is LNHDA and CDR2 is SQIVND (reference sequence). In DNA form, the CDR3 reads TGTGCCAGTAGTCAGAGCAGAAACACCGGGGAGCTGTTTTTT. This encodes CASSQSRNTGELFF.

V and J are TRBV18 and TRBJ2-5, with a weak D call TRBD2 (5 bases). There are 14 residues in the CDR3. V lost 2 bases to trimming and J lost 7 bases, with 14 bases between them. Per the germline V gene, CDR1 is KGHSH and CDR2 is LQKENI. The CDR3 here is CASSPVSLDATQYF. The CDR3 coding sequence is TGTGCCAGCTCACCAGTATCACTAGATGCGACCCAGTACTTC.

V is TRBV11-2 and J is TRBJ2-7, with 7 nucleotides matching TRBD1. CDR3 size: 14 residues. Germline-derived CDR1 and CDR2 are SGHAT and FQNNGV. Unmatched junction bases numbered 5, after V lost 1 base and J lost 5 bases. The CDR3 sequence: CASSLVQGRDEQYF. The CDR3 region has the DNA TGTGCCAGCAGCTTAGTACAGGGGCGGGACGAGCAGTACTTC.

This rearrangement joins TRBV25-1 to TRBJ1-2; D ambiguous. Trimming shortened V by 3 bases and J by 4 bases, and 9 bases separated the two germline ends. This CDR3 is 13 amino acids long. The germline V gene encodes CDR1 MGHDK and CDR2 SYGVNS. As DNA, the CDR3 is TGTGCCAGCAGTGAGAGAGGTGGCTATGGCTACACCTTC. Its translation: CASSERGGYGYTF.

The gene calls are TRBV11-2 and TRBJ2-6; a weak D match, TRBD2 (6 bases). The CDR3 extends over 16 amino acids. CDR1 is SGHAT and CDR2 is FQNNGV in the germline V gene. The germline V and J ends were trimmed by 5 bases and 0 bases, with 11 bases remaining between them. This CDR3 reads CASSVGLISGANVLTF. In DNA, the CDR3 is TGTGCCAGCAGCGTTGGACTAATCTCTGGGGCCAACGTCCTGACTTTC.

V usage is TRBV9 and J usage is TRBJ2-1, with TRBD1 identical over 8 bases. CDR3 size: 16 residues. Germline V gene data show CDR1 as SGDLS and CDR2 as YYNGEE. J was trimmed by 3 bases and V by 3 bases; bases with no gene match: 8. The CDR3 nucleotides read TGTGCCAGCAGCGGCTTGGGGACAGGCGGCTACAATGAGCAGTTCTTC. Translated, it gives CASSGLGTGGYNEQFF.

The CDR3 sequence: CASSLVGRTWGEQYF. CDR3 in DNA: TGTGCCAGCAGCTTAGTGGGGAGAACCTGGGGGGAGCAGTACTTC. The V and J genes are TRBV7-9 and TRBJ2-7, with D perhaps given as TRBD1 or TRBD2 (5 bases each). V gave up 1 base and J gave up 7 bases, with 17 bases separating them. The CDR3 runs 15 residues. Germline CDR1 is SEHNR and CDR2 is FQNEAQ (reference sequence).

The rearrangement uses TRBV28 and TRBJ1-5; TRBD1 agrees at 9 bases. The germline V gene has CDR1 MDHEN and CDR2 SYDVKM. V lost 6 bases and J lost 2; bases outside the gene matches: 5. This CDR3 contains 15 residues. The CDR3 region has the DNA TGTGCCAGCAGGATTACAGGGGGCGGCAATCAGCCCCAGCATTTT. It specifies CASRITGGGNQPQHF.

The gene calls are TRBV29-1 and TRBJ2-5, with 9 bases lining up with TRBD1. Trimming at V came to 3 bases and at J to 5 bases, leaving 10 bases not matched to a gene. Germline V gives CDR1 SQVTM, CDR2 ANQGSEA. CDR3 length: 15 amino acids. CDR3 sequence: CSVEGDRAGRETQYF. The CDR3 DNA reads as TGCAGCGTTGAGGGGGACAGGGCGGGTCGGGAGACCCAGTACTTC.

The rearrangement links TRBV2 to TRBJ2-1; 8 bases map to TRBD2. Germline CDR1 is SNHLY and CDR2 is FYNNEI. V shed 6 bases, J shed 1 base, and the junction held 5 bases outside the gene matches. The CDR3 is made up of 15 amino acids. The CDR3 reads CASRVAGPSYNEQFF. Here the CDR3 DNA reads TGTGCCAGCAGAGTAGCGGGGCCTTCCTACAATGAGCAGTTCTTC.

The rearrangement links TRBV27 to TRBJ1-4, with D possibly being TRBD1 (5 bases). Germline loops: CDR1 MNHEY, CDR2 SMNVEV (reference sequence). V lost 0 bases, J lost 7 bases, and 15 bases lay in between. This CDR3 comprises 16 residues. The CDR3: CASSLSYSRGGEKLFF. CDR3 nucleotides: TGTGCCAGCAGTTTATCCTACTCACGCGGGGGTGAAAAACTGTTTTTT.

The chain links TRBV10-1 to TRBJ2-3; D remains ambiguous. This CDR3 is 13 amino acids long. Germline-derived CDR1 and CDR2 are WNHNN and SYGVQD (reference sequence). Trimming took off 2 bases at V and 3 bases at J, with 6 bases between the two ends. Here the CDR3 reads CASSERVTDTQYF. CDR3 in DNA: TGCGCCAGCAGTGAGCGGGTTACAGATACGCAGTATTTT.

This clone is a singleton in its sample. V usage is TRBV4-2 and J usage is TRBJ2-7; D not resolved. This CDR3 spans 13 amino acids. Germline assignment: CDR1 LGHNA and CDR2 YNFKEQ. The germline V and J ends were trimmed by 0 bases and 6 bases, with 9 bases remaining between them. CDR3 DNA sequence: TGTGCCAGCAGCCAAGATAGACTGAGCGAGCAGTACTTC. Its protein is CASSQDRLSEQYF.

This rearrangement joins TRBV19 to TRBJ1-4; 8 bases fit TRBD1. The CDR3 is 14 amino acids. Germline V lookup: CDR1 LNHDA, CDR2 SQIVND (reference sequence). With V trimmed by 4 bases and J by 6 bases, 4 bases remained unmatched. The CDR3 reads CASSTQGADEKLFF. The CDR3 coding sequence is TGTGCCAGTAGTACGCAGGGGGCGGATGAAAAACTGTTTTTT.

A few counts support this clone. The V call is TRBV6-5, the J call TRBJ2-5; TRBD1 or TRBD2 may be the D gene (6 bases each). The germline CDR1 and CDR2 sequences are MNHEY and SVGAGI. Trimming took 5 bases from V and 5 from J, leaving 15 bases between them. The CDR3 sequence is 14 residues long. The CDR3: CASSPMGGRETQYF. The DNA for the CDR3 is TGTGCCAGCAGTCCAATGGGGGGCCGGGAGACCCAGTACTTC.

V and J are TRBV28 and TRBJ2-1; D is unresolved. This CDR3 region has 12 residues. V was trimmed by 4 bases and J by 15 bases, leaving 16 bases between them. Per the germline V gene, CDR1 is MDHEN and CDR2 is SYDVKM. The CDR3 bases are TGTGCCAGCAGTTCCGAGCCGGGCAGATGGTTCTTC. Protein sequence: CASSSEPGRWFF.

This clone was recorded only once. This rearrangement joins TRBV10-2 to TRBJ2-5, with 11 bases aligning to TRBD1. Germline lookup yields CDR1 WSHSY and CDR2 SAAADI. The CDR3 is 14 amino acids. V lost 5 bases to trimming and J lost 5 bases; unmatched junction nucleotides: 4. CDR3 sequence: CASSRTGGGETQYF. CDR3 coding DNA: TGCGCCAGCAGTCGGACAGGGGGCGGGGAGACCCAGTACTTC.

The V gene is TRBV4-2, the J gene TRBJ2-2; 14 bases are a match to TRBD2. The CDR3 contains 17 residues. Germline V gives CDR1 LGHNA, CDR2 YNFKEQ. With V trimmed by 3 bases and J by 8 bases, 8 bases remained unmatched. The CDR3 region is CASSHGGTSGSRGELFF. CDR3 bases: TGTGCCAGCAGCCACGGTGGGACTAGCGGGAGTCGGGGGGAGCTGTTTTTT.

This chain links TRBV5-5 with TRBJ2-1; D remains ambiguous. CDR3 length: 13 residues. Trimming stripped 2 bases from V and 9 bases from J, with 12 bases between. CDR1 is SGHKS, CDR2 YYEKEE, per germline (reference sequence). The CDR3, as DNA: TGTGCCAGCAGCTTTTCCCGAGACGGTGAGCAGTTCTTC. It encodes CASSFSRDGEQFF.

The rearrangement joins TRBV19 to TRBJ1-3; D may be TRBD1 (6 bases). The V gene's germline CDR1 is LNHDA and CDR2 SQIVND (reference sequence). Deletions cut 7 bases from V and 0 bases from J, with 16 bases between. CDR3 length: 16 residues. The CDR3 protein is CASTLGGHISGNTIYF. CDR3 coding DNA: TGTGCCAGTACCCTCGGGGGACACATCTCTGGAAACACCATATATTTT. Full variable domain (outside the CDR3, taken from reference TRBV19 and TRBJ1-3): DGGITQSPKYLFRKEGQNVTLSCEQNLNHDAMYWYRQDPGQGLRLIYYSQIVNDFQKGDIAEGYSVSREKKESFPLTVTSAQKNPTAFYLCASTLGGHISGNTIYFGEGSWLTVV.

The gene calls are TRBV15 and TRBJ2-2; the D is unclear. CDR3 length equals 11 residues. Germline lookup yields CDR1 LNHNV and CDR2 YYDKDF (reference sequence). Trimming left V 5 bases short and J 7 bases short, with 5 bases between. CDR3 protein: CATSLGGELFF. In nucleotides, the CDR3 is TGTGCCACCAGCCTTGGCGGGGAGCTGTTTTTT.

The chain links TRBV29-1 to TRBJ1-2; 8 bases are a match to TRBD1. V gave up 3 bases and J gave up 2 bases; unmatched junction bases: 2. This CDR3 region has 13 residues. Germline V lookup: CDR1 SQVTM, CDR2 ANQGSEA. The CDR3 DNA reads TGCAGCGTTGATGACAGGGGAAACTATGGCTACACCTTC. Translation: CSVDDRGNYGYTF. Full variable domain (missing parts from reference TRBV29-1 and TRBJ1-2): SAVISQKPSRDICQRGTSLTIQCQVDSQVTMMFWYRQQPGQSLTLIATANQGSEATYESGFVIDKFPISRPNLTFSTLTVSNMSPEDSSIYLCSVDDRGNYGYTFGSGTRLTVV.

The rearrangement uses TRBV18 and TRBJ2-5, with 9 nucleotides matching TRBD1. This CDR3 is 17 amino acids long. Per germline, CDR1 KGHSH and CDR2 LQKENI. The V and J ends lost 5 bases and 2 bases, in that order; junction bases with no gene match: 12. CDR3 sequence (DNA): TGTGCCAGCTCAAGCGGTATGGGACAGGGAAGGCAAGAGACCCAGTACTTC. It encodes CASSSGMGQGRQETQYF.

The gene calls are TRBV11-1 and TRBJ2-4; 9 bases line up with TRBD1. The CDR3 covers 14 residues. The V gene's germline CDR1 is SGHAT and CDR2 FQDESV (reference sequence). The V gene end was trimmed by 5 bases and the J gene end by 6 bases; junction bases not matched to a gene: 5. For the CDR3, the DNA is TGTGCCAGCAGCGAAACAGGGGGCGCAAACATTCAGTACTTC. This gives the protein CASSETGGANIQYF.